The next 20 T cell receptor beta chains were all read from a single sample in a study of neurological immune-mediated disorders. Specified time point: longitudinal time-point 3. TCRdb recomputed calls from the 5' RACE reads with MiXCR, one row per CDR3 protein. Of about 99,000 distinct CDR3 sequences listed, 10% to 13% were seen once; the top ten hold 3.1%. The sequenced sample consisted of PBMCs. These receptors were taken from a female donor with HTLV-1-associated myelopathy (HAM/TSP).

The table lists this clonotype with many counts. The chain uses TRBV5-1 and TRBJ2-7, with D possibly being TRBD1 (5 bases). The ends were cut back, 1 base at V and 0 bases at J, with 8 bases in the middle. This CDR3 comprises 14 residues. Germline lookup yields CDR1 SGHRS and CDR2 YFSETQ. DNA of the CDR3: TGCGCCAGCAGCTTGACAGGTGACTCCTACGAGCAGTACTTC. Translated: CASSLTGDSYEQYF.

This clonotype has a count of ten or more. The V call is TRBV5-1, the J call TRBJ2-5; D perhaps matches TRBD2 (5 bases). The CDR3 length is 14 residues. V gave up 4 bases and J gave up 3 bases, with 13 bases separating them. CDR1 is SGHRS and CDR2 is YFSETQ in the germline V gene. The CDR3 is CASSRGPREETQYF. CDR3 sequence (DNA): TGCGCCAGCAGCAGAGGGCCCCGAGAAGAGACCCAGTACTTC.

The chain carries TRBV24-1 and TRBJ2-2; D possibly corresponds to TRBD1 (5 bases). The CDR3 spans 15 residues. Germline CDR1 reads KGHDR; CDR2 reads SFDVKD. Trimming took 6 bases from V and 8 from J, leaving 18 bases between them. The CDR3 loop is CATSRETPGRGELFF. In DNA, the CDR3 is TGTGCCACCAGTAGAGAGACCCCAGGGCGGGGGGAGCTGTTTTTT.

The gene calls are TRBV30 and TRBJ2-1; D may be TRBD2 (6 bases). V shed 4 bases and J shed 7 bases, with 11 bases lying between them. Germline lookup yields CDR1 GTSNPN and CDR2 SVGIG (reference sequence). There are 12 residues in the CDR3. DNA for the CDR3: TGTGCCTGGACAGGGAGGCGGAATGAGCAGTTCTTC. Protein sequence: CAWTGRRNEQFF.

This clonotype appeared many times. V usage is TRBV3-1 and J usage is TRBJ2-5, with TRBD2 identical over 11 bases. This CDR3 comprises 19 residues. CDR1 is LGHDT and CDR2 is YNNKEL in the germline V gene (reference sequence). J gave up 1 base and V 1 base, and 11 bases lay outside the gene matches. The CDR3 sequence: CASSQVLERLAGFQETQYF. The DNA of the CDR3 is TGTGCCAGCAGCCAAGTCCTGGAGCGACTAGCGGGGTTCCAAGAGACCCAGTACTTC.

This clonotype was detected many times. The chain couples TRBV20-1 to TRBJ1-2; D uncertain. CDR1 DFQATT and CDR2 SNEGSKA come from the germline V gene (reference sequence). CDR3 length: 12 residues. V lost 4 bases, J lost 2 bases, and 8 bases lay in between. This CDR3 is CSATQQNYGYTF. The CDR3 nucleotides are TGCAGTGCTACACAGCAAAACTATGGCTACACCTTC.

Ten or more counts support this clonotype. The chain employs TRBV11-2 and TRBJ2-3, with 7 nucleotides matching TRBD2. Looked up from germline, CDR1 is SGHAT and CDR2 is FQNNGV. V dropped 0 bases and J dropped 1; count of bases not matched to a gene: 7. This CDR3 has 17 amino acids. For the CDR3, the DNA is TGTGCCAGCAGCTTAGAGGGACTAACATTTGGCACAGATACGCAGTATTTT. Protein sequence: CASSLEGLTFGTDTQYF.

J is TRBJ2-7 and V is TRBV7-2; tentatively, D is TRBD1 or TRBD2 (5 bases each). The CDR3 runs 14 residues. Germline CDR1 and CDR2: SGHTA and FQGNSA. V lost 3 bases to trimming and J lost 6 bases, with 15 bases between them. In DNA, the CDR3 is TGTGCCAGCAGCTTCGGGACCACCTACCGCGAGCAGTACTTC. Residues: CASSFGTTYREQYF.

There are many counts of this clonotype. V usage is TRBV4-1 and J usage is TRBJ2-7, with 9 bases identical to TRBD1. The CDR3 is 18 residues long. The J segment lost 5 bases and the V segment lost 0 bases, leaving 14 bases of the junction unmatched. CDR1 and CDR2 from the germline V gene are MGHRA and YSYEKL. The CDR3, as DNA: TGCGCCAGCAGCCAAGACCCCCCCCACGGGACAGGGCGCCACGAGCAGTACTTC. It codes for CASSQDPPHGTGRHEQYF.

Ten or more counts support this clonotype. The chain joins TRBV7-6 to TRBJ2-3, with 12 positions matching TRBD2. V was pared by 1 base and J by 2 bases, with 1 base of the junction left unmatched. This CDR3 contains 16 residues. Germline V lookup: CDR1 SGHVS, CDR2 FNYEAQ. The CDR3 loop reads CASSLGLAGDTDTQYF. CDR3 nucleotide sequence: TGTGCCAGCAGCTTAGGACTAGCGGGGGACACAGATACGCAGTATTTT.

This clonotype has ten or more counts. This chain uses TRBV5-1 with TRBJ2-4; D is unclear. Trimming took off 6 bases at V and 1 base at J, with 11 bases between the two ends. CDR3 length: 14 amino acids. The germline V gene has CDR1 SGHRS and CDR2 YFSETQ. In DNA, the CDR3 is TGCGCCAGCACCGGTGGGGTGGCCAAAAACATTCAGTACTTC. The encoded protein is CASTGGVAKNIQYF.

This clonotype was recorded at least ten times. V gene TRBV28 combines with J gene TRBJ1-1; D is possibly TRBD1 (5 bases). The germline V gene has CDR1 MDHEN and CDR2 SYDVKM. The V end lost 3 bases, the J end lost 1 base, and 9 bases lay between the germline ends. The CDR3 totals 14 residues. CDR3: CASSLAGRNTEAFF. CDR3 in DNA: TGTGCCAGCAGTTTGGCGGGACGGAACACTGAAGCTTTCTTT.

This clonotype was counted ten times or more. The chain has TRBV20-1 and TRBJ2-2; D is undetermined. This CDR3 is built from 14 residues. Trimming pared 5 bases from V and 3 bases from J, leaving 13 bases between. Germline lookup yields CDR1 DFQATT and CDR2 SNEGSKA (reference sequence). CDR3 in DNA: TGCAGTGCTCGGCCGGCGCTATACACCGGGGAGCTGTTTTTT. Translated: CSARPALYTGELFF.

Concerning this clonotype: One base away lies a much larger clone, so this may be a sequencing read error. The chain has TRBV5-5 and TRBJ2-7, with D possibly matching TRBD1 (6 bases). This CDR3 comprises 15 residues. From germline, CDR1 is SGHKS and CDR2 YYEKEE (reference sequence). Between the trimmed V and J ends, which lost 0 bases and 3 bases, there was a span of 13 bases. The CDR3 reads CASSLGFQGYYEQYF. Here the CDR3 DNA reads TGTGCCAGCAGCTTGGGATTTCAGGGGTACTACGAGCAGTACTTC.

This clonotype has at least ten counts. The V gene is TRBV20-1, the J gene TRBJ2-1, with 8 bases aligning to TRBD1. J lost 4 bases, V lost 3 bases, and 5 bases had no gene match. Germline CDR1 and CDR2: DFQATT and SNEGSKA (reference sequence). CDR3 size: 14 residues. CDR3 sequence: CSARRGQEYNEQFF. DNA for the CDR3: TGCAGTGCTAGGCGGGGACAGGAATACAATGAGCAGTTCTTC.

This clonotype was detected many times. This chain connects TRBV5-1 to TRBJ2-5, with a possible D match to TRBD2 (6 bases). This CDR3 region has 14 residues. Germline V gene lookup returns CDR1 SGHRS and CDR2 YFSETQ. V lost 7 bases and J 8 bases, leaving 21 bases between the germline ends. The CDR3 here is CASSPEDYKRTQYF. For the CDR3, the DNA is TGCGCCAGCTCGCCGGAGGACTATAAGAGAACCCAGTACTTC.

This chain uses TRBV2 with TRBJ1-1; D is ambiguous. CDR3 size: 11 residues. Germline values: CDR1 SNHLY, CDR2 FYNNEI. The V end was cut by 7 bases, the J end by 2 bases, with 5 bases between. The CDR3 region is CASTVNTEAFF. The CDR3 DNA reads as TGTGCCAGCACTGTTAACACTGAAGCTTTCTTT.

This clonotype was detected many times. The chain uses TRBV28 and TRBJ2-7; tentatively, D is TRBD1 (5 bases). Germline-derived CDR1 and CDR2 are MDHEN and SYDVKM. V was cut by 6 bases and J by 2 bases, with 14 bases left in between. CDR3 length equals 14 residues. The CDR3 loop reads CASRPFRAPYEQYF. CDR3 nucleotide sequence: TGTGCCAGCAGACCCTTCAGGGCACCCTACGAGCAGTACTTC.

This clonotype appeared many times. The rearrangement joins TRBV20-1 to TRBJ2-1; D is unresolved. This CDR3 comprises 12 residues. CDR1 is DFQATT and CDR2 is SNEGSKA in the germline V gene (reference sequence). V dropped 4 bases and J dropped 4 bases, with 8 bases sitting between them. The CDR3 is CSAKPGYNEQFF. CDR3 DNA: TGCAGTGCTAAGCCAGGTTACAATGAGCAGTTCTTC.

In the case of this clonotype: Possible read error: a much larger clone is one base away. The chain has TRBV20-1 and TRBJ1-2; 8 nucleotides agree with TRBD1. The length of the CDR3 is 13 residues. CDR1 and CDR2 (germline): DFQATT, SNEGSKA (reference sequence). V shed 4 bases, J shed 7 bases, and the junction held 8 bases outside the gene matches. The CDR3 DNA reads as TGCAGTGCTATACAGGGGGTGCAGGGTGGCTACACCTTC. It is translated as CSAIQGVQGGYTF.